This entry lists 9 T cell receptor beta chains sequenced from one sample in a study of cytomegalovirus exposure and HLA in healthy donors. The study ran its PCR with 60 Vbeta and 13 Jbeta primers. The table came from immunoSEQ multiplex PCR; TCRdb's copy has only in-frame clones and leaves some out. The data show roughly 250,000 clones, roughly 80% seen once. The sample taken for sequencing was PBMCs. Receptor source: a girl between 2 and 10 years old in good health and CMV-seronegative.

This clone was recorded once. The chain employs TRBV28 and TRBJ1-5; a weak D match, TRBD1 (5 bases). Per germline, CDR1 MDHEN and CDR2 SYDVKM. The CDR3 is 15 amino acids. Trimming took off 2 bases at V and 1 base at J, with 9 bases between the two ends. CDR3 amino acids: CASSLIGASNQPQHF. DNA of the CDR3: TGTGCCAGCAGTTTAATAGGGGCGAGCAATCAGCCCCAGCATTTT.

This clone showed up just once. The chain links TRBV5-1 to TRBJ2-5, with 8 bases matching TRBD2. The end of the DNA aligns better with TRBJ2-7, so the J call may be wrong. This CDR3 spans 15 amino acids. Per the germline V gene, CDR1 is SGHRS and CDR2 is YFSETQ. In DNA form, the CDR3 reads TGCGCCAGCAGCGTAGTTCCGGGACTAGAGGGCGAGCAGTACTTC. This encodes CASSVVPGLEGEQYF.

Concerning this clone: The same CDR3 also results from other DNA sequences found in this sample. The chain is built from TRBV5-6 and TRBJ2-7; D is ambiguous. Trimming took 3 bases from V and 0 from J, leaving 4 bases between them. In germline, CDR1 is SGHDT, CDR2 YYEEEE. The CDR3 length is 12 residues. The CDR3 loop is CASSSSSYEQYF. CDR3 DNA: TGTGCCAGCAGCTCTAGCTCCTACGAGCAGTACTTC.

The V call is TRBV9, the J call TRBJ2-7, with D perhaps matching TRBD2 (6 bases). Trimming removed 0 bases from V and 1 base from J, with 11 bases in between. The CDR3 totals 15 residues. The V gene's germline CDR1 is SGDLS and CDR2 YYNGEE. As DNA, the CDR3 is TGTGCCAGCAGCGTAGAGTGGGACTCATCCTACGAGCAGTACTTC. Encoded protein: CASSVEWDSSYEQYF.

The rearrangement joins TRBV28 to TRBJ2-1; TRBD1 is a possible D gene (5 bases). CDR3 size: 17 residues. Germline V lookup: CDR1 MDHEN, CDR2 SYDVKM. Trimming cost V 3 bases and J 3 bases, with 18 bases left between them. CDR3 bases: TGTGCCAGCAGTTTTGTGGTTAGGGGATCGGGCTACAATGAGCAGTTCTTC. Its translation: CASSFVVRGSGYNEQFF.

The V and J genes are TRBV6-6 and TRBJ2-5; TRBD1 is a possible D gene (6 bases). The J call is doubtful: the DNA matches TRBJ2-7 better. This CDR3 spans 15 amino acids. The germline V gene has CDR1 MNHNY and CDR2 SVGAGI (reference sequence). The CDR3 coding sequence is TGTGCCAGCAGCCCCGTGACAGGTGCCCCCTACGAGCAGTACTTC. It translates to CASSPVTGAPYEQYF.

The V and J genes are TRBV15 and TRBJ1-2; 9 bases fit TRBD1. The germline V gene has CDR1 LNHNV and CDR2 YYDKDF (reference sequence). Trimming at V came to 2 bases and at J to 8 bases, leaving 3 bases not matched to a gene. The CDR3 runs 13 residues. The CDR3 nucleotides are TGTGCCACCAGCAGAAGGACAGGGGACGGCTACACCTTC. It specifies CATSRRTGDGYTF.

The chain employs TRBV7-9 and TRBJ2-7; 7 bases line up with TRBD1. The CDR3 extends over 17 amino acids. The germline V gene has CDR1 SEHNR and CDR2 FQNEAQ (reference sequence). J lost 2 bases, V lost 4 bases, and 14 bases had no gene match. This CDR3 is CASSSVLDRRGPYEQYF. In DNA form, the CDR3 reads TGTGCCAGCAGCTCCGTTCTGGACAGGCGTGGCCCCTACGAGCAGTACTTC. The complete variable domain, with remaining parts taken from reference TRBV7-9 and TRBJ2-7, reads DTGVSQNPRHKITKRGQNVTFRCDPISEHNRLYWYRQTLGQGPEFLTYFQNEAQLEKSRLLSDRFSAERPKGSFSTLEIQRTEQGDSAMYLCASSSVLDRRGPYEQYFGPGTRLTVT.

V gene TRBV6-4 combines with J gene TRBJ2-5; weak D call: TRBD2 (5 bases). The V gene's germline CDR1 is MRHNA and CDR2 SNTAGT. The CDR3 contains 13 residues. The V and J ends lost 5 bases and 2 bases respectively, with 9 bases between them. CDR3 residues: CASSQDLQETQYF. CDR3 DNA sequence: TGTGCCAGCAGTCAGGACTTACAAGAGACCCAGTACTTC.